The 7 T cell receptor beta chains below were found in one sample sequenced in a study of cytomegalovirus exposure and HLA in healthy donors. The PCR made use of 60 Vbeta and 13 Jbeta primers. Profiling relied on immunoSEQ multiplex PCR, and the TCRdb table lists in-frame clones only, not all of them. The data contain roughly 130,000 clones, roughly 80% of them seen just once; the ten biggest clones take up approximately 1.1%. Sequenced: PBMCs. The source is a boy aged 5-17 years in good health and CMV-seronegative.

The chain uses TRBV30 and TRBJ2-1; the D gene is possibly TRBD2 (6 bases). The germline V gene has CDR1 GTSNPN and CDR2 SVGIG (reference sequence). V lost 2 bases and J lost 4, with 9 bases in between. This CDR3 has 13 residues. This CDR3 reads CAWSPTSYNEQFF. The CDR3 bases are TGTGCCTGGAGTCCGACTAGTTACAATGAGCAGTTCTTC.

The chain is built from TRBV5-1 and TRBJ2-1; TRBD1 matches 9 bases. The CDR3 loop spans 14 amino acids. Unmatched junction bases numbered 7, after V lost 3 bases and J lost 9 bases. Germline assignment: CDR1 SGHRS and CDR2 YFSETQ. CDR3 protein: CASSSGTGPGEQFF. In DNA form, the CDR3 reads TGCGCCAGCAGCTCCGGGACAGGGCCGGGTGAGCAGTTCTTC.

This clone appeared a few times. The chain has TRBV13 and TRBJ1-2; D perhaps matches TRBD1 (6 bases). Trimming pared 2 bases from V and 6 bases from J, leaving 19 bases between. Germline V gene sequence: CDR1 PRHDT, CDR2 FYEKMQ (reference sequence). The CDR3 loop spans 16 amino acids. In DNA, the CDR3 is TGTGCCAGCAGCTTATTTCGCCGACAGGATTTCGATGGCTACACCTTC. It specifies CASSLFRRQDFDGYTF.

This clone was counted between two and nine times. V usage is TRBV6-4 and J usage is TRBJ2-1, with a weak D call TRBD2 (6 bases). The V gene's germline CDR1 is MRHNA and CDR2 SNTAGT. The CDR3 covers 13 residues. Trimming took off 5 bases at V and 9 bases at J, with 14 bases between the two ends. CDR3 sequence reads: CASSRDSEGEQFF. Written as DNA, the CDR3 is TGTGCCAGCAGTCGGGACTCTGAGGGTGAGCAGTTCTTC.

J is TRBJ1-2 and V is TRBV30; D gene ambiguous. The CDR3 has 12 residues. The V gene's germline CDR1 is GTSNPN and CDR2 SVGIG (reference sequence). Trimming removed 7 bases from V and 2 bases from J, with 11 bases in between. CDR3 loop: CASFDLNYGYTF. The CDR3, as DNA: TGTGCCTCCTTCGACTTAAACTATGGCTACACCTTC.

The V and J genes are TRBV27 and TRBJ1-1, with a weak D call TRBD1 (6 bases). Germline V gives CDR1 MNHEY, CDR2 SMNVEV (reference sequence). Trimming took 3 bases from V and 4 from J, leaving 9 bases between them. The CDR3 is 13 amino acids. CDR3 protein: CASSLTRGTEAFF. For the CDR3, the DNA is TGTGCCAGCAGTTTGACCAGGGGCACTGAAGCTTTCTTT.

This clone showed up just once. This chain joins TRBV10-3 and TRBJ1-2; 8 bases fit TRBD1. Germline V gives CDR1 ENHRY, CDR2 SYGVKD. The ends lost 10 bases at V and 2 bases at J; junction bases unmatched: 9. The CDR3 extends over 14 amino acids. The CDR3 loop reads CATLDRGGNYGYTF. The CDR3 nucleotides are TGTGCCACCCTCGACAGGGGAGGGAACTATGGCTACACCTTC.